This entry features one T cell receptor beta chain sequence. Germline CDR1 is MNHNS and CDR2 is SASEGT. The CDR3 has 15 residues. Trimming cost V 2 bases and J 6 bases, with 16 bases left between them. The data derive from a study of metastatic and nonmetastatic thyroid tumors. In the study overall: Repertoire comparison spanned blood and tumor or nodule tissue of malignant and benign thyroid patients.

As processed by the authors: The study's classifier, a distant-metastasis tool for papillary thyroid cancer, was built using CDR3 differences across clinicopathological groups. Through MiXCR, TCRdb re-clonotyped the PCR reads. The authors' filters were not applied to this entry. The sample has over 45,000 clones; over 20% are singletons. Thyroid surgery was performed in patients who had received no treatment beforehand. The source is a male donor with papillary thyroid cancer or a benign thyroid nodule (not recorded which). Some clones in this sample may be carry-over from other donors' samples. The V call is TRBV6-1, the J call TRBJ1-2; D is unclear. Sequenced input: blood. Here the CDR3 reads CASSELPTLGDGYTF. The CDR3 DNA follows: TGTGCCAGCAGTGAACTTCCAACATTGGGCGATGGCTACACCTTC.